The 22 T cell receptor beta chains given below trace back to one sample, sequenced in a study of blood T cell repertoires in COVID-19. Clones were sequenced by immunoSEQ multiplex PCR, and TCRdb holds only the in-frame ones, with some missing. Found here are just over 35,000 clones, more than 70% of them singletons; the top ten hold 2% to 2.5%. The sequenced sample consisted of peripheral blood. The receptors were gathered from a human donor in a cohort sampled during active COVID-19.

The gene calls are TRBV14 and TRBJ1-1; D might be TRBD1 (6 bases). Germline V gene sequence: CDR1 SGHDN, CDR2 FVKESK. Between the trimmed V and J ends, which lost 3 bases and 4 bases, there was a span of 15 bases. The CDR3 totals 15 residues. The CDR3 DNA is TGTGCCAGCAGCCACGTTAGGGGGATGGGCACTGAAGCTTTCTTT. Translating gives CASSHVRGMGTEAFF.

A single count supports this clone. This chain connects TRBV19 to TRBJ1-1, with D perhaps matching TRBD1 (5 bases). Germline CDR1 reads LNHDA; CDR2 reads SQIVND (reference sequence). The CDR3 consists of 14 residues. The V gene lost 6 bases and the J gene lost 0 bases, with 11 bases spanning the gap. For the CDR3, the DNA is TGTGCCAGTAGATCAGGGACTATGAACACTGAAGCTTTCTTT. Translating gives CASRSGTMNTEAFF.

This sequence joins TRBV10-3 and TRBJ1-1; 9 positions match TRBD1. V dropped 5 bases and J dropped 11; count of bases not matched to a gene: 9. The CDR3 runs to 13 residues. The V gene's germline CDR1 is ENHRY and CDR2 SYGVKD. This chain's CDR3 is CAISPGGQGGAFF. The CDR3 coding sequence is TGTGCCATCAGTCCCGGGGGACAGGGCGGTGCTTTCTTT.

The chain carries TRBV6-2 or TRBV6-3 and TRBJ2-2; 9 bases are shared with TRBD1. Looked up from germline, CDR1 is MNHEY and CDR2 is SVGEGT. Losses at the gene ends were 5 bases for V and 4 bases for J; bases not matched to a gene: 5. This CDR3 is built from 15 residues. CDR3 amino acids: CASSTGQGSTGELFF. CDR3 DNA sequence: TGTGCCAGCAGTACAGGACAGGGGAGCACCGGGGAGCTGTTTTTT.

The chain carries TRBV24-1 and TRBJ1-5; 7 bases align to TRBD1. The length of the CDR3 is 14 residues. CDR1 and CDR2 from the germline V gene are KGHDR and SFDVKD. V was pared by 10 bases and J by 6 bases, with 11 bases of the junction left unmatched. CDR3 amino acids: CATPRRTGAQPQHF. For the CDR3, the DNA is TGTGCCACACCTCGGAGGACAGGAGCTCAGCCCCAGCATTTT.

The chain employs TRBV6-1 and TRBJ1-4; TRBD1 matches at 10 bases. This CDR3 is 18 amino acids long. Germline assignment: CDR1 MNHNS and CDR2 SASEGT. V dropped 2 bases and J dropped 6; count of bases not matched to a gene: 12. CDR3 loop: CASSEFPDRGVNHEKLFF. For the CDR3, the DNA is TGTGCCAGCAGTGAATTTCCGGACAGGGGGGTGAACCATGAAAAACTGTTTTTT.

The CDR3: CASRIGTAAYEQYF. For the CDR3, the DNA is TGTGCCAGCAGGATCGGGACAGCTGCCTACGAGCAGTACTTC. The chain joins TRBV21-1 to TRBJ2-7; the table's D call TRBD1 went unverified against the DNA. TRBV21-1 is assigned pseudogene status. This CDR3 comprises 14 residues.

The chain recombines TRBV3-1 (or the pseudogene TRBV3-2) with TRBJ2-6, with D hard to call. This CDR3 region has 15 residues. Germline CDR1 reads LGHDT; CDR2 reads YNNKEL (reference sequence). Trimming took 0 bases from V and 0 from J, leaving 3 bases between them. In DNA, the CDR3 is TGTGCCAGCAGCCAAGACAGCTCTGGGGCCAACGTCCTGACTTTC. Translated, it gives CASSQDSSGANVLTF.

The V call is TRBV4-1, the J call TRBJ1-1; TRBD1 matches 7 bases. Trimming removed 3 bases from V and 0 bases from J; junction bases left unmatched: 4. CDR1 and CDR2 from the germline V gene are MGHRA and YSYEKL. CDR3 length equals 15 residues. CDR3 sequence (DNA): TGCGCCAGCAGCCATCGACAGGGACTGAACACTGAAGCTTTCTTT. Residues: CASSHRQGLNTEAFF.

The gene calls are TRBV24-1 and TRBJ2-1, with no clear D. The V gene's germline CDR1 is KGHDR and CDR2 SFDVKD. This CDR3 region has 16 residues. V lost 3 bases, J lost 0 bases, and 11 bases lay in between. CDR3: CATSDGLLTSYNEQFF. Here the CDR3 DNA reads TGTGCCACCAGTGATGGCCTACTAACCTCCTACAATGAGCAGTTCTTC.

This clone has a single count. The chain has TRBV10-2 and TRBJ1-2; D is perhaps TRBD1 (5 bases). Germline values: CDR1 WSHSY, CDR2 SAAADI. The CDR3 is 14 residues long. V dropped 6 bases and J dropped 0 bases, with 11 bases sitting between them. The CDR3 here is CASSPQASNYGYTF. In nucleotides, the CDR3 is TGCGCCAGCAGCCCACAGGCTTCTAACTATGGCTACACCTTC.

The chain recombines TRBV6-1 with TRBJ1-2; D remains ambiguous. In germline, CDR1 is MNHNS, CDR2 SASEGT. V lost 3 bases to trimming and J lost 8 bases, with 7 bases between them. The CDR3 runs 11 residues. The CDR3, as DNA: TGTGCCAGCAGTGAGGGCCTCGGCTACACCTTC. The encoded protein is CASSEGLGYTF.

V is TRBV7-8 and J is TRBJ1-2, with TRBD1 matching 9 bases. Germline CDR1 reads SGHVS; CDR2 reads FQNEAQ. V shed 5 bases, J shed 5 bases, and the junction held 6 bases outside the gene matches. The CDR3 covers 14 residues. CDR3: CASSLSGTGYGYTF. The CDR3 DNA follows: TGTGCCAGCAGCCTTTCCGGGACAGGGTATGGCTACACCTTC.

In nucleotides, the CDR3 is TGTGCCAGCAGCGGAGCCGGGTTTGATACGCAGTATTTT. This translates into CASSGAGFDTQYF. The rearrangement uses TRBV4-2 and TRBJ2-3; no firm D call. Deletions cut 5 bases from V and 6 bases from J, with 12 bases between. The CDR3 extends over 13 amino acids. Per germline, CDR1 LGHNA and CDR2 YNFKEQ.

The genes are TRBV7-8 and TRBJ1-2; the D gene is possibly TRBD1 (5 bases). V was pared by 5 bases and J by 6 bases, with 31 bases between. This CDR3 comprises 19 residues. Germline loops: CDR1 SGHVS, CDR2 FQNEAQ. The CDR3 coding sequence is TGTGCCAGCAGCCCTTTTATTAGTCGCCCCCCGTCGGGGGTCCATGGCTACACCTTC. Amino acid sequence: CASSPFISRPPSGVHGYTF. Together with reference TRBV7-8 and TRBJ1-2, the CDR3 gives the full variable domain: GAGVSQSPRYKVAKRGQDVALRCDPISGHVSLFWYQQALGQGPEFLTYFQNEAQLDKSGLPSDRFFAERPEGSVSTLKIQRTQQEDSAVYLCASSPFISRPPSGVHGYTFGSGTRLTVV.

CDR3 coding DNA: TGTGCCAGCAGTGACTTCCGACAGGGGGACTATGGCTACACCTTC. Its translation: CASSDFRQGDYGYTF. The chain couples TRBV25-1 to TRBJ1-2; 9 bases align to TRBD1. This CDR3 has 15 residues. With 3 bases clipped from V and 3 bases from J, the junction kept 5 bases outside the gene matches. CDR1 MGHDK and CDR2 SYGVNS come from the germline V gene.

The V gene is TRBV2, the J gene TRBJ1-2; D may be TRBD1 (6 bases). Trimming took off 8 bases at V and 1 base at J, with 17 bases between the two ends. This CDR3 has 15 amino acids. CDR1 is SNHLY and CDR2 is FYNNEI in the germline V gene. CDR3 nucleotide sequence: TGTGCCAGCGGGGGCAGGGGAAGGGTTAACTATGGCTACACCTTC. Protein sequence: CASGGRGRVNYGYTF.

The CDR3 DNA sequence: TGCGCCAGCAGCTTGGGGGACAGGGGGCCCCCGGGAGAGACCCAGTACTTC. Encoded protein: CASSLGDRGPPGETQYF. This chain joins TRBV5-1 and TRBJ2-5, with TRBD1 identical over 12 bases. This CDR3 contains 17 residues. V was pared by 0 bases and J by 4 bases, with 7 bases of the junction left unmatched. In germline, CDR1 is SGHRS, CDR2 YFSETQ.

This clone was found a few times. CDR3 sequence (DNA): TGTGCCAGCAGTCCAGATGATAGCAATCAGCCCCAGCATTTT. The encoded protein is CASSPDDSNQPQHF. The chain links TRBV6-5 to TRBJ1-5; the D is unclear. This CDR3 region has 14 residues. The V gene's germline CDR1 is MNHEY and CDR2 SVGAGI. The ends were cut back, 5 bases at V and 0 bases at J, with 8 bases in the middle.

The chain uses TRBV7-2 and TRBJ1-3; weak D call: TRBD1 (6 bases). V dropped 5 bases and J dropped 1 base, with 12 bases sitting between them. In germline, CDR1 is SGHTA, CDR2 FQGNSA. The CDR3 extends over 15 amino acids. The CDR3 region has the DNA TGTGCCAGCAGCCTACAGGGAGGGTCTGGAAACACCATATATTTT. The encoded protein is CASSLQGGSGNTIYF.

The chain is built from TRBV28 and TRBJ2-6, with a tentative D call TRBD1 (6 bases). V was pared by 5 bases and J by 0 bases, with 11 bases between. The CDR3 extends over 16 amino acids. CDR1 and CDR2 from the germline V gene are MDHEN and SYDVKM. CDR3 sequence (DNA): TGTGCCAGCAGTCGAACAGGGTTCTCTGGGGCCAACGTCCTGACTTTC. Encoded protein: CASSRTGFSGANVLTF.

This chain's CDR3 is CASSAGTGFGEQYF. The CDR3 DNA sequence: TGTGCCAGCAGCGCCGGGACAGGGTTTGGCGAGCAGTACTTC. The chain employs TRBV6-5 and TRBJ2-7; TRBD1 agrees at 9 bases. CDR1 MNHEY and CDR2 SVGAGI come from the germline V gene. CDR3 length: 14 residues. Trimming removed 6 bases from V and 6 bases from J; junction bases left unmatched: 9.